These 17 T cell receptor beta chains came from one sample sequenced in a study of OX40 agonist ivuxolimab in advanced cancers. Some clones are missing from TCRdb's copy, which holds only in-frame ones; the method was immunoSEQ multiplex PCR. This table has some 67,000 clones, around 80% appearing once. The sequenced sample was CD4+ or CD8+ T cells sorted from blood, obtained in a trial of the OX40 agonist ivuxolimab. The receptors originated from an adult with an advanced solid tumor such as melanoma, head and neck, liver or kidney cancer.

V gene TRBV7-2 combines with J gene TRBJ2-1; D is uncertain. The V end lost 7 bases, the J end lost 11 bases, and 15 bases lay between the germline ends. This CDR3 has 12 residues. Germline V gene sequence: CDR1 SGHTA, CDR2 FQGNSA. CDR3: CASTTDAPQQFF. Written as DNA, the CDR3 is TGTGCCAGCACCACGGATGCCCCACAGCAGTTCTTC. The complete variable domain, with remaining parts taken from reference TRBV7-2 and TRBJ2-1, reads GAGVSQSPSNKVTEKGKDVELRCDPISGHTALYWYRQSLGQGLEFLIYFQGNSAPDKSGLPSDRFSAERTGGSVSTLTIQRTQQEDSAVYLCASTTDAPQQFFGPGTRLTVL.

The gene calls are TRBV5-1 and TRBJ2-7; 8 bases are shared with TRBD1. J gave up 3 bases and V 4 bases, and 9 bases lay outside the gene matches. Germline V lookup: CDR1 SGHRS, CDR2 YFSETQ. The CDR3 contains 15 residues. CDR3 DNA: TGCGCCAGCAGCATAACCGGGACAGGCATCTACGAGCAGTACTTC. Its translation: CASSITGTGIYEQYF. Looking up the rest from reference TRBV5-1 and TRBJ2-7 gives the full variable domain: KAGVTQTPRYLIKTRGQQVTLSCSPISGHRSVSWYQQTPGQGLQFLFEYFSETQRNKGNFPGRFSGRQFSNSRSEMNVSTLELGDSALYLCASSITGTGIYEQYFGPGTRLTVT.

CDR3 in DNA: TGTGCCAGCAGCTTAGCCGGGACAGGGGTCTACGAGCAGTACTTC. It specifies CASSLAGTGVYEQYF. The chain couples TRBV7-9 to TRBJ2-5; 10 bases match TRBD1. The end of the DNA is better explained by TRBJ2-7, so the J call may be wrong. CDR1 and CDR2 (germline): SEHNR, FQNEAQ (reference sequence). The CDR3 runs to 15 residues.

In its sample, this clone was seen a few times. This chain joins TRBV29-1 and TRBJ2-6; possible D gene TRBD2, 7 bases. The CDR3 has 18 residues. V was cut by 8 bases and J by 0 bases, with 23 bases left in between. The V gene's germline CDR1 is SQVTM and CDR2 ANQGSEA. The CDR3 sequence is CSLPTGGQGYSGANVLTF. Written as DNA, the CDR3 is TGCAGCCTCCCGACCGGGGGGCAAGGGTACTCTGGGGCCAACGTCCTGACTTTC.

V usage is TRBV29-1 and J usage is TRBJ1-2; tentatively, D is TRBD1 (5 bases). V lost 5 bases and J 3 bases, leaving 7 bases between the germline ends. The germline V gene encodes CDR1 SQVTM and CDR2 ANQGSEA. CDR3 length: 11 amino acids. CDR3 in amino acids: CSVKTDYGYTF. For the CDR3, the DNA is TGCAGCGTTAAGACAGACTATGGCTACACCTTC.

This chain connects TRBV7-9 to TRBJ1-2; TRBD1 aligns across 10 bases. V dropped 4 bases and J dropped 6; count of bases not matched to a gene: 11. Germline assignment: CDR1 SEHNR and CDR2 FQNEAQ (reference sequence). CDR3 size: 16 residues. CDR3 amino acids: CASSSPRQGAQNGYTF. In DNA form, the CDR3 reads TGTGCCAGCAGCTCCCCCCGACAGGGGGCGCAAAATGGCTACACCTTC.

The chain employs TRBV6-1 and TRBJ1-5; D is uncertain. CDR1 and CDR2 (germline): MNHNS, SASEGT. The length of the CDR3 is 16 residues. V was cut by 4 bases and J by 0 bases, with 13 bases left in between. The CDR3 protein is CASSVSGLYSNQPQHF. The DNA for the CDR3 is TGTGCCAGCAGTGTGTCTGGTTTATATAGCAATCAGCCCCAGCATTTT.

V is TRBV11-2 and J is TRBJ2-1; TRBD2 matches at 8 bases. V dropped 3 bases and J dropped 1; count of bases not matched to a gene: 8. The V gene's germline CDR1 is SGHAT and CDR2 FQNNGV. The CDR3 length is 17 residues. This chain's CDR3 is CASSLASGSWSYNEQFF. For the CDR3, the DNA is TGTGCCAGCAGCTTGGCTAGCGGGTCGTGGTCCTACAATGAGCAGTTCTTC.

The rearrangement joins TRBV7-6 to TRBJ2-5; TRBD2 aligns across 10 bases. The CDR3 consists of 14 residues. Germline V CDR1 and CDR2: SGHVS, FNYEAQ. V was pared by 2 bases and J by 9 bases, with 6 bases of the junction left unmatched. Here the CDR3 DNA reads TGTGCCAGCAGCTTAAGCGGGGGGGGTGAGGCCCAGTACTTC. Translating it yields CASSLSGGGEAQYF.

The chain is built from TRBV6-5 and TRBJ2-1; D remains ambiguous. The CDR3 is 11 amino acids. Germline V lookup: CDR1 MNHEY, CDR2 SVGAGI. With 8 bases removed from V and 6 bases from J, the gap between germline ends came to 8 bases. DNA for the CDR3: TGTGCCAGCTATAAGCTCAATGAGCAGTTCTTC. Translating it yields CASYKLNEQFF.

The rearrangement joins TRBV28 to TRBJ2-6; TRBD1 might be the D (5 bases). Trimming cost V 6 bases and J 0 bases, with 12 bases left between them. The CDR3 loop spans 16 amino acids. The germline V gene encodes CDR1 MDHEN and CDR2 SYDVKM. The CDR3 reads CASSLQVLSGANVLTF. CDR3 DNA sequence: TGTGCCAGCAGCTTACAGGTACTCTCTGGGGCCAACGTCCTGACTTTC.

The chain couples TRBV5-1 to TRBJ1-2; the D is unclear. Germline CDR1 reads SGHRS; CDR2 reads YFSETQ. CDR3 length equals 14 residues. Between the trimmed V and J ends, which lost 4 bases and 6 bases, there was a span of 16 bases. Here the CDR3 reads CASSLSEAVHGYTF. In DNA, the CDR3 is TGCGCCAGCAGCCTGTCGGAAGCAGTGCATGGCTACACCTTC.

The rearrangement links TRBV7-3 to TRBJ2-3; D gene uncertain. CDR1 SGHTA and CDR2 FQGTGA come from the germline V gene. V lost 0 bases to trimming and J lost 2 bases, with 9 bases between them. The CDR3 is made up of 15 amino acids. CDR3 in amino acids: CASSLTGFYTDTQYF. CDR3 nucleotides: TGTGCCAGCAGCTTAACGGGGTTCTACACAGATACGCAGTATTTT. The full variable domain, its missing parts supplied by reference TRBV7-3 and TRBJ2-3, is GAGVSQTPSNKVTEKGKYVELRCDPISGHTALYWYRQSLGQGPEFLIYFQGTGAADDSGLPNDRFFAVRPEGSVSTLKIQRTERGDSAVYLCASSLTGFYTDTQYFGPGTRLTVL.

The genes are TRBV2 and TRBJ2-5; no firm D call. V gave up 7 bases and J gave up 5 bases, with 17 bases separating them. The CDR3 loop spans 14 amino acids. Germline V CDR1 and CDR2: SNHLY, FYNNEI. CDR3 sequence reads: CASTSQLGYETQYF. DNA of the CDR3: TGTGCCAGCACATCCCAATTAGGGTATGAGACCCAGTACTTC.

In this sample, this clone turned up a few times. V gene TRBV18 combines with J gene TRBJ1-4, with 7 positions matching TRBD1. CDR3 length: 12 amino acids. The V gene's germline CDR1 is KGHSH and CDR2 LQKENI. V dropped 8 bases and J dropped 8; count of bases not matched to a gene: 5. The chain's CDR3 is CASRQGGEKLFF. The CDR3 DNA reads as TGTGCCAGCCGACAGGGTGGCGAAAAACTGTTTTTT.

In its sample, this clone was seen once. The chain links TRBV6-6 to TRBJ1-1, with D hard to call. The CDR3 extends over 14 amino acids. The germline V gene encodes CDR1 MNHNY and CDR2 SVGAGI (reference sequence). The ends were cut back, 7 bases at V and 0 bases at J, with 12 bases in the middle. The CDR3 sequence is CASTKGRVNTEAFF. The CDR3 DNA reads as TGTGCCAGCACCAAGGGAAGAGTGAACACTGAAGCTTTCTTT.

The rearrangement joins TRBV28 to TRBJ1-3; 8 positions match TRBD1. The CDR3 totals 14 residues. Looked up from germline, CDR1 is MDHEN and CDR2 is SYDVKM. V gave up 3 bases and J gave up 8 bases; unmatched junction bases: 6. The CDR3 DNA follows: TGTGCCAGCAGTTTTCCGGGACAGGTGGACACCATATATTTT. Its translation: CASSFPGQVDTIYF.